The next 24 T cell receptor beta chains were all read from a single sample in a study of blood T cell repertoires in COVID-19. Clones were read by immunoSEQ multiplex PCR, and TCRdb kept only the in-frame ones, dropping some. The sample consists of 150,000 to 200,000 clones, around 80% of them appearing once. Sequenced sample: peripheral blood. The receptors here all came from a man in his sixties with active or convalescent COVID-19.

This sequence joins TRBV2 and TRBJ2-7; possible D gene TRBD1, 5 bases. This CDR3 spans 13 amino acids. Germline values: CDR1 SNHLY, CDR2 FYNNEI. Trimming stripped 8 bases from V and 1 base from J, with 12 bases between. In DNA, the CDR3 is TGTGCCAGCGCACAGACAGAATCCTACGAGCAGTACTTC. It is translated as CASAQTESYEQYF. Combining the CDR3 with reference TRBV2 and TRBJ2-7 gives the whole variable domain EPEVTQTPSHQVTQMGQEVILRCVPISNHLYFYWYRQILGQKVEFLVSFYNNEISEKSEIFDDQFSVERPDGSNFTLKIRSTKLEDSAMYFCASAQTESYEQYFGPGTRLTVT.

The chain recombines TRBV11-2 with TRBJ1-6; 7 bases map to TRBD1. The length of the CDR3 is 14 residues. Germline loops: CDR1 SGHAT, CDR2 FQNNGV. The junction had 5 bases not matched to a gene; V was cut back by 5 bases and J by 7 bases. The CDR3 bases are TGTGCCAGCAGCCTTGACAGGGTAAATTCACCCCTCCACTTT. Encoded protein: CASSLDRVNSPLHF.

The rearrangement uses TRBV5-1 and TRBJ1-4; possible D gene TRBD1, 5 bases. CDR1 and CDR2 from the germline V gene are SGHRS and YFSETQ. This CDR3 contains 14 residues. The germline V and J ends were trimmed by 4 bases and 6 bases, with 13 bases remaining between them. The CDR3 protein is CASSGGRADEKLFF. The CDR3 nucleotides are TGCGCCAGCAGCGGCGGCAGGGCGGATGAAAAACTGTTTTTT.

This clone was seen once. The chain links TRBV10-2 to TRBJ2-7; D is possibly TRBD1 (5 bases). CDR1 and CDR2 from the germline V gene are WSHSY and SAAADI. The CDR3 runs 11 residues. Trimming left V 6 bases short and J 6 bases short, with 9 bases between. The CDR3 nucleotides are TGCGCCAGCAGGTCAGGGTCCGAGCAGTACTTC. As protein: CASRSGSEQYF.

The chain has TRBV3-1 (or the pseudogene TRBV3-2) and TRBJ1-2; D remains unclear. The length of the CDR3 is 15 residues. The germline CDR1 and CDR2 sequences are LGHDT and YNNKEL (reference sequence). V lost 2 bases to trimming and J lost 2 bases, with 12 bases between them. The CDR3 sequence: CASSQSAAGNYGYTF. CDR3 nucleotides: TGTGCCAGCAGCCAAAGTGCCGCGGGGAACTATGGCTACACCTTC.

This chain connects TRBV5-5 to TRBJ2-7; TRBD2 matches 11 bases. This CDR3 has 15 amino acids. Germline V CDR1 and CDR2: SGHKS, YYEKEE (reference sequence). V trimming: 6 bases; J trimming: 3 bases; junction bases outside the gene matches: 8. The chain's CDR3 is CASTGVGTSGYEQYF. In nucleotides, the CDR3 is TGTGCCAGCACCGGGGTCGGGACTAGCGGCTACGAGCAGTACTTC.

Here the CDR3 DNA reads TGTGCCAGCAACCAAGGACAGGGGAGTTATTCACCCCTCCACTTT. Translation gives CASNQGQGSYSPLHF. V is TRBV28 and J is TRBJ1-6, with 9 bases lining up with TRBD1. V shed 7 bases, J shed 8 bases, and the junction held 9 bases outside the gene matches. CDR1 is MDHEN, CDR2 SYDVKM, per germline. The CDR3 spans 15 residues. The full variable domain, completed using reference TRBV28 and TRBJ1-6, is DVKVTQSSRYLVKRTGEKVFLECVQDMDHENMFWYRQDPGLGLRLIYFSYDVKMKEKGDIPEGYSVSREKKERFSLILESASTNQTSMYLCASNQGQGSYSPLHFGNGTRLTVT.

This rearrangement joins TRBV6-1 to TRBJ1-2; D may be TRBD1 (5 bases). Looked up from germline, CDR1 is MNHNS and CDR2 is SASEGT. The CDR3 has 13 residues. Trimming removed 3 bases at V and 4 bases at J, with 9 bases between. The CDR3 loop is CASSELTVYGYTF. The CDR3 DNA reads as TGTGCCAGCAGTGAGTTGACAGTCTATGGCTACACCTTC.

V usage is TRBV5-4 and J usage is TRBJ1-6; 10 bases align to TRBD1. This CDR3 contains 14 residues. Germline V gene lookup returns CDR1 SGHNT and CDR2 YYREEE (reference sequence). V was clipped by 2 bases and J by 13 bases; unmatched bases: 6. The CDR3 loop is CASSLGDRGSPLHF. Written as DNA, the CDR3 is TGTGCCAGCAGCTTAGGGGACAGGGGTTCTCCCCTCCACTTT.

The DNA of the CDR3 is TGTGCCAGTACCACGGGTTGGAGCCAAAATGAAAAACTGTTTTTT. Its protein is CASTTGWSQNEKLFF. The chain joins TRBV19 to TRBJ1-4; D uncertain. The CDR3 runs to 15 residues. Trimming stripped 7 bases from V and 5 bases from J, with 17 bases between. CDR1 LNHDA and CDR2 SQIVND come from the germline V gene (reference sequence).

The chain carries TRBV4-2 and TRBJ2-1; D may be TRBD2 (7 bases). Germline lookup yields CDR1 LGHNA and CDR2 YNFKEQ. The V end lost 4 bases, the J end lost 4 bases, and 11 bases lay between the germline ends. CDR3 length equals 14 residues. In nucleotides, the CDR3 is TGTGCCAGCAGCCCCGGGGGGCCATACAATGAGCAGTTCTTC. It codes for CASSPGGPYNEQFF.

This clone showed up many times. CDR3 in DNA: TGTGCCAGCAGTCTCAACCCGACAGGGGGCGGTGACGAGCAGTACTTC. Translated, it gives CASSLNPTGGGDEQYF. V usage is TRBV28 and J usage is TRBJ2-7; 10 bases are a match to TRBD1. Germline CDR1 is MDHEN and CDR2 is SYDVKM. The CDR3 runs to 16 residues. After removal of 5 bases from V and 5 bases from J, the junction contained 12 bases not matched to a gene.

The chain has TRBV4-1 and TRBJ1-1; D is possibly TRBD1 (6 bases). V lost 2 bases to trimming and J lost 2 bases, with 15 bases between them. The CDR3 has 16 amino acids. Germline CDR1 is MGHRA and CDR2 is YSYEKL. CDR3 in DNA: TGCGCCAGCAGCCAAATAGGGGGGGGGAAAAACACTGAAGCTTTCTTT. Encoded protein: CASSQIGGGKNTEAFF.

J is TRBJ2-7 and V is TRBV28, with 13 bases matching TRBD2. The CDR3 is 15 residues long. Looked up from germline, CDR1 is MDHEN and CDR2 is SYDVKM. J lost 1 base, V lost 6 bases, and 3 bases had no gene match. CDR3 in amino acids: CASRMTSGRSYEQYF. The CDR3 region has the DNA TGTGCCAGCAGGATGACTAGCGGGAGGTCCTACGAGCAGTACTTC. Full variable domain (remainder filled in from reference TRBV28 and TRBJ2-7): DVKVTQSSRYLVKRTGEKVFLECVQDMDHENMFWYRQDPGLGLRLIYFSYDVKMKEKGDIPEGYSVSREKKERFSLILESASTNQTSMYLCASRMTSGRSYEQYFGPGTRLTVT.

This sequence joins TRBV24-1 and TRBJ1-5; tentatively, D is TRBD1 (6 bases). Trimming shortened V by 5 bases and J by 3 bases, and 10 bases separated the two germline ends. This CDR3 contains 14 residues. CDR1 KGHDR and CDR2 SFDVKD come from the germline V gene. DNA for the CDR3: TGTGCCACCAGTGTACAGGGCCACAATCAGCCCCAGCATTTT. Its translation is CATSVQGHNQPQHF.

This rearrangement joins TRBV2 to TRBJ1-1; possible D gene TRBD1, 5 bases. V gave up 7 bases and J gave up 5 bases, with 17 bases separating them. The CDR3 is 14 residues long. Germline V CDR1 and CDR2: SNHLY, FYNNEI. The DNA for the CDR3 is TGTGCCAGCATCGGGGGTGGGTCGGGAACTGAAGCTTTCTTT. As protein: CASIGGGSGTEAFF.

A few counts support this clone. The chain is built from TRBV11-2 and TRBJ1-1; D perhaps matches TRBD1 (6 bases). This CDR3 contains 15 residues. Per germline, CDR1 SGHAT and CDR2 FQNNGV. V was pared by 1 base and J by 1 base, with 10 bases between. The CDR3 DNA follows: TGTGCCAGCAGCTTAGTGCAGGGGCGGAACACTGAAGCTTTCTTT. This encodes CASSLVQGRNTEAFF.

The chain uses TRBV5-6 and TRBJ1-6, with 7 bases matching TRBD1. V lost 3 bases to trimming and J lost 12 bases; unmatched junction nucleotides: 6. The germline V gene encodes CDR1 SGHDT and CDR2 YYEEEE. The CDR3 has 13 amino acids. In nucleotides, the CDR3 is TGTGCCAGCAGCTCGGACAGGCTAGGACCCCTCCACTTT. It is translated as CASSSDRLGPLHF.

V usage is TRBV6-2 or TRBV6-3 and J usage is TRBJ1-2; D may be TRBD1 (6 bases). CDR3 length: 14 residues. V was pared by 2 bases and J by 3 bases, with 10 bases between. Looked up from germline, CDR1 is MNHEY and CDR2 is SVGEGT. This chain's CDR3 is CASSYVTGHYGYTF. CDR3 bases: TGTGCCAGCAGTTACGTTACAGGGCACTATGGCTACACCTTC.

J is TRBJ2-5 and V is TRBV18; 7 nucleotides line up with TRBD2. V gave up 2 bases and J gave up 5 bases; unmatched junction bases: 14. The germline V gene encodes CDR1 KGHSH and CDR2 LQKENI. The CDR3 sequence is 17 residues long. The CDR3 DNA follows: TGTGCCAGCTCACCAATGGCGGGGGTTTTCGGGAGGGAGACCCAGTACTTC. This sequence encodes CASSPMAGVFGRETQYF.

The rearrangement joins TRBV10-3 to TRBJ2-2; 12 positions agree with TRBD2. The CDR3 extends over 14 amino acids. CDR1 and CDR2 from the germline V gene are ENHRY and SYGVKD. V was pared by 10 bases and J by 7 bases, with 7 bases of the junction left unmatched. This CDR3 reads CATRTSGTNGELFF. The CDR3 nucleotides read TGTGCCACAAGGACTAGCGGGACAAACGGGGAGCTGTTTTTT.

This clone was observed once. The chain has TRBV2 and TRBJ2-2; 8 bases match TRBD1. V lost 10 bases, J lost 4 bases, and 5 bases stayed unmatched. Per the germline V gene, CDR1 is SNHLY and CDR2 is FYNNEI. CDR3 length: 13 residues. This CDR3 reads CATRGPTTGELFF. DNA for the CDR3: TGTGCCACCAGGGGGCCCACCACCGGGGAGCTGTTTTTT.

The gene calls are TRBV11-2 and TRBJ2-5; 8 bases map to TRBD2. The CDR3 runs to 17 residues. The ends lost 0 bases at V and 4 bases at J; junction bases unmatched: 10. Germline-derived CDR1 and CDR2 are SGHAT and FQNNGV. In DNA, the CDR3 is TGTGCCAGCAGCTTAGACGGGAGCGCCGCGGGGGGAGAGACCCAGTACTTC. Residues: CASSLDGSAAGGETQYF.

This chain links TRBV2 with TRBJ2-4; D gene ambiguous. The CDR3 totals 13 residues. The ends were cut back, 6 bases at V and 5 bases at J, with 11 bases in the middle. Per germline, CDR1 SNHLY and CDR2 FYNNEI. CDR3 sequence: CASRPAVENIQYF. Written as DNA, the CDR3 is TGTGCCAGCAGACCCGCGGTGGAAAACATTCAGTACTTC.